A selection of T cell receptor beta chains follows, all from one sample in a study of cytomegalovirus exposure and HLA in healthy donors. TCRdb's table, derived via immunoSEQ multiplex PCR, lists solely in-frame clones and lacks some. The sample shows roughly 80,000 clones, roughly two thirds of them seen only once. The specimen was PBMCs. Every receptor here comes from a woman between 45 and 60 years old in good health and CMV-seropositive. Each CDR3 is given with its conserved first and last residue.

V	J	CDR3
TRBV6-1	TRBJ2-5	CASREFSYQETQYF
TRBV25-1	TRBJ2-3	CASSELGGYLHTDTQYF
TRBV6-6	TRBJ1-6	CASRSSTSSYNSPLHF
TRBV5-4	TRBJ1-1	CASSLGPDRVSGHTEAFF
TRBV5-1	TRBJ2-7	CASSGRGVSYEQYF
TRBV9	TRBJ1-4	CASSPTGQRDLGEKLFF
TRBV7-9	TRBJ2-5	CASSLNYGWRGQGGETQYF
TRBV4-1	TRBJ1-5	CASSQGGINSNQPQHF
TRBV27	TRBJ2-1	CASSLYGELLRSSYNEQFF
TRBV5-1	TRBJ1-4	CASRGQEDEKLFF
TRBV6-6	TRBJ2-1	CASSRLDRAVEQFF
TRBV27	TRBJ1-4	CASSLSVAGGEKLFF
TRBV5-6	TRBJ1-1	CASSLTGVGEAFF
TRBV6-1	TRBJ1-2	CASSEGQWDWGSF
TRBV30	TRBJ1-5	CAWSQGAIDQPQHF
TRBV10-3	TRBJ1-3	CAVEAAGGPGNTIYF